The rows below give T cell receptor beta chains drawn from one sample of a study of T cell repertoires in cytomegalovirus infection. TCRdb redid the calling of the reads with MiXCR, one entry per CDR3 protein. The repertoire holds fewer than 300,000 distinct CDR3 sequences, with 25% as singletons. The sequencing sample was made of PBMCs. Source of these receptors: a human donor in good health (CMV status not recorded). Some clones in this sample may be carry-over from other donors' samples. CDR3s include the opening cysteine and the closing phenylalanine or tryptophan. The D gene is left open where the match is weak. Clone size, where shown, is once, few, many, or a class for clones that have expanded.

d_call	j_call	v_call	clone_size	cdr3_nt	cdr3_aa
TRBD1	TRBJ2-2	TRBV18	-	TGTGCCAGCTCATCAGGGACAGGCGGGGAGCTGTTTTTT	CASSSGTGGELFF
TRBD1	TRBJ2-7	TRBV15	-	TGTGCCACCAGCAGAGACTATGGGACAGCTCTCTCCTACGAGCAGTACTTC	CATSRDYGTALSYEQYF
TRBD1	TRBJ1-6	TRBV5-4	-	TGTGCCAGCAGCTTAGCGGGACAGATGGACTCACCCCTCCACTTT	CASSLAGQMDSPLHF
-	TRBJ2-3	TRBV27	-	TGTGCCAGCGGACCAGGGACGGACACAGATACGCAGTATTTT	CASGPGTDTDTQYF
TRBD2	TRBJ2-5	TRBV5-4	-	TGTGCCAGCAGCTTGGAGGCTAGCGGGGGGCATAACCAAGAGACCCAGTACTTC	CASSLEASGGHNQETQYF
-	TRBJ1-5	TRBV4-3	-	TGCGCCAGCAGCCAAGCGGGGGGTAATCAGCCCCAGCATTTT	CASSQAGGNQPQHF
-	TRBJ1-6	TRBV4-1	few	TGCGCCAGCAGCCCTAGATATGCGAATATACGATCACCCCTCCACTTT	CASSPRYANIRSPLHF
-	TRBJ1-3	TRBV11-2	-	TGTGCCAGCAGCTTAGTGATCGCTTCTGGAAACACCATATATTTT	CASSLVIASGNTIYF
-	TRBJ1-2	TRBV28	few	TGTGCCAGCAGTTTCAGCACTAACTATGGCTACACCTTC	CASSFSTNYGYTF
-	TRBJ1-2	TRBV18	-	TGTGCCAGCTCACCACCGAGTGGACGGGATGGCTACACCTTC	CASSPPSGRDGYTF
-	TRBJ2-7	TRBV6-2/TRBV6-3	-	TGTGCCAGCAGCGAGACACGCGAGCAGTACTTC	CASSETREQYF
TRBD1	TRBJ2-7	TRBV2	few	TGTGCCAGCCTGTTCACCGGGACAGGGAGCTACGAGCAGTACTTC	CASLFTGTGSYEQYF
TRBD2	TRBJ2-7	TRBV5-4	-	TGTGCCAGCGGTGTAGCGGGAGGGAAGGGGGCCTACGAGCAGTACTTC	CASGVAGGKGAYEQYF
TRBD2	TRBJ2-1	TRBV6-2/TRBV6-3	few	TGTGCCAGCAGTTACCCTCTAGCGGGAAAGGTCGACAATGAGCAGTTCTTC	CASSYPLAGKVDNEQFF
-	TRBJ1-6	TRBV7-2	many	TGTGCCAGCAGCTTTTTTTTGGCGTCCTCTGGCTCAAATAATTCACCCCTCCACTTT	CASSFFLASSGSNNSPLHF
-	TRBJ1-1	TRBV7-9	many	TGTGCCAGCAGCTTACTACAGCAGACCAACACTGAAGCTTTCTTT	CASSLLQQTNTEAFF
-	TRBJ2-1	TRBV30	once	TGTGCCTGGATGAGTGGTATCAATGAGCAGTTCTTC	CAWMSGINEQFF
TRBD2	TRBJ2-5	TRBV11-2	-	TGTGCCAGCAGCCTCGATGGGATTAGGACTAGCGGGAGGCGGAAGACCCAGTACTTC	CASSLDGIRTSGRRKTQYF
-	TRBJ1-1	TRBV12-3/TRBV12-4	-	TGTGCCAGCAGTTTAATGGGGGGCCCTGAAGCTTTCTTT	CASSLMGGPEAFF
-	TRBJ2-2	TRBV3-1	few	TGTGCCAGCAGACTCTTACGCACCGGGGAGCTGTTTTTT	CASRLLRTGELFF
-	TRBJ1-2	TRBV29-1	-	TGCAGCGTTGATCAAGGAGATGGCTACACCTTC	CSVDQGDGYTF
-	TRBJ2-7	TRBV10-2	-	TGCGCCAGCAGTGACCTCGGACAAGGACTGAACTTC	CASSDLGQGLNF
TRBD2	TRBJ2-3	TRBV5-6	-	TGTGCCAGCAGCCCCGGGACTAGCGCAAGCACAGATACGCAGTATTTT	CASSPGTSASTDTQYF
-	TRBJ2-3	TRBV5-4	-	TGTGCCAGCAGCTGGACCTGGGCAGATACGCAGTATTTT	CASSWTWADTQYF
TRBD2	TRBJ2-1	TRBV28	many	TGTGCCAGTACTAGCGGGAGAGATGAGCAGTTCTTC	CASTSGRDEQFF
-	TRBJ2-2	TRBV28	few	TGTGCCAGCAGCCCCGGGAGAGCGGAAGCCGGGGAGCTGTTTTTT	CASSPGRAEAGELFF
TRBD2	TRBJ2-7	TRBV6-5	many	TGTGCCAGCAGTTACTCGTGGCGGGAGGCCACCTCCTACGAGCAGTACTTC	CASSYSWREATSYEQYF
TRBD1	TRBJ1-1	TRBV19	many	TGTGCCAGTACTAAGAACGTAGGGGGCGCAGGCACTGAAGCTTTCTTT	CASTKNVGGAGTEAFF
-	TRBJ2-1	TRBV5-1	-	TGCGCCAGCAGCTTGGGGACTCTAGAAACTCACCATGAGCAGTTCTTC	CASSLGTLETHHEQFF
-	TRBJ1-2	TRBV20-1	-	TGCAGTGCTAGTAGGAGAAACGACAGATCTAACTATGGCTACACCTTC	CSASRRNDRSNYGYTF
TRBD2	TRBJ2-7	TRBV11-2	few	TGTGCCAGCAGCTCCAGACTAGCGGGTCTCGAGCAGTACTTC	CASSSRLAGLEQYF
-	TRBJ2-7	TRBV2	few	TGTGCCAGCATGCGAGAATACGAGCAGTACTTC	CASMREYEQYF
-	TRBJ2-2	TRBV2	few	TGTGCCAGCAGTATTAATACGGTGGCCGGGGAGCTGTTTTTT	CASSINTVAGELFF
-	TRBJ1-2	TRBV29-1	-	TGCAGCGTTCAGGTCTCATCGAGGGGCTACACCTTC	CSVQVSSRGYTF
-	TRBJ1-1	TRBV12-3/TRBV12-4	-	TGTGCCAGCAGACCCGCGGGGGGCGGAAGGACTGAAGCTTTCTTT	CASRPAGGGRTEAFF
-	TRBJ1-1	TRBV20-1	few	TGCAGTGCTAGACTCACAGGGAACACTGAAGCTTTCTTT	CSARLTGNTEAFF